This T cell receptor (beta chain) comes out of a study of identical twins. General study findings and limits: Instead of following the same donors, the conclusions were based on cross-sectional statistical analysis.

TCRdb re-derived calls from the 5' RACE reads in MiXCR, one entry per CDR3 protein. The sample has just under 650,000 distinct CDR3 sequences, under 8.5% seen once. To note about this clonotype: What it binds is unknown.

Germline CDR1 SGHAT, CDR2 FQNNGV. The V gene lost 1 base and the J gene lost 4 bases, with 13 bases spanning the gap. The CDR3 loop spans 15 amino acids. The same sample was also studied in work on yellow fever vaccine responses in identical twins.

The source is a woman aged 18-30 years in good health. The J gene is TRBJ1-1, the V gene TRBV11-2; D is perhaps TRBD1 (5 bases). Source material: PBMCs. The DNA of the CDR3 is TGTGCCAGCAGCTTAGGCACAGGTACGAGCACTGAAGCTTTCTTT. This encodes CASSLGTGTSTEAFF.